Below are 27 T cell receptor beta chains sequenced from a single sample in a study of cytomegalovirus exposure and HLA in healthy donors. Some clones are missing from TCRdb's copy, which holds only in-frame ones; the method was immunoSEQ multiplex PCR. The table lists tens of thousands of clones, roughly nine tenths of them singletons, with more than 1% in the top ten. The specimen sequenced was PBMCs. The receptors come from a young man in good health and CMV-seronegative.

This sequence joins TRBV30 and TRBJ2-5; no clear D. CDR1 and CDR2 from the germline V gene are GTSNPN and SVGIG (reference sequence). The CDR3 consists of 13 residues. Between the trimmed V and J ends, which lost 4 bases and 5 bases, there was a span of 14 bases. The chain's CDR3 is CAWMVGSQETQYF. The CDR3 bases are TGTGCCTGGATGGTTGGTAGCCAGGAGACCCAGTACTTC.

This rearrangement joins TRBV13 to TRBJ2-7; TRBD1 aligns across 7 bases. Looked up from germline, CDR1 is PRHDT and CDR2 is FYEKMQ (reference sequence). The V and J ends lost 5 bases and 2 bases, in that order; junction bases with no gene match: 12. The CDR3 consists of 16 residues. As DNA, the CDR3 is TGTGCCAGCAGCCAGACCCGGGACAGTCCTACCTACGAGCAGTACTTC. As protein: CASSQTRDSPTYEQYF.

The genes are TRBV11-1 and TRBJ2-7; D uncertain. The CDR3 is 13 amino acids. Germline values: CDR1 SGHAT, CDR2 FQDESV (reference sequence). Trimming stripped 0 bases from V and 3 bases from J, with 6 bases between. The CDR3 protein is CASSLARNYEQYF. CDR3 nucleotide sequence: TGTGCCAGCAGCTTAGCGCGAAACTACGAGCAGTACTTC.

CDR3 sequence reads: CASSLGTSGNEQFF. DNA of the CDR3: TGTGCCAGCAGCTTGGGGACTAGCGGCAATGAGCAGTTCTTC. The chain has TRBV5-4 and TRBJ2-1; 10 bases fit TRBD2. CDR3 size: 14 residues. Germline CDR1 SGHNT, CDR2 YYREEE (reference sequence). Unmatched junction bases numbered 0, after V lost 0 bases and J lost 6 bases.

V usage is TRBV5-5 and J usage is TRBJ2-3; no definite D call. V lost 4 bases and J lost 7, with 13 bases in between. Germline-derived CDR1 and CDR2 are SGHKS and YYEKEE (reference sequence). The CDR3 consists of 13 residues. The CDR3 coding sequence is TGTGCCAGCAGCCCCCCGGCGGAAAATACGCAGTATTTT. This encodes CASSPPAENTQYF.

V usage is TRBV6-5 and J usage is TRBJ2-7; 10 bases line up with TRBD1. Germline trimming cut 4 bases from V and 4 bases from J; bases unmatched to any gene: 7. The CDR3 runs 15 residues. CDR1 is MNHEY and CDR2 is SVGAGI in the germline V gene. The CDR3 DNA is TGTGCCAGCAGTTTCGCCGGGACAGGGGCGTACGAGCAGTACTTC. Protein: CASSFAGTGAYEQYF.

The rearrangement links TRBV9 to TRBJ2-7, with TRBD1 matching over 11 bases. The CDR3 length is 15 residues. After removal of 4 bases from V and 2 bases from J, the junction contained 5 bases not matched to a gene. CDR1 is SGDLS, CDR2 YYNGEE, per germline. The CDR3 nucleotides read TGTGCCAGCAGCCCTTTGGGACAGGGGGCCTACGAGCAGTACTTC. Translated: CASSPLGQGAYEQYF.

This sequence joins TRBV5-1 and TRBJ2-7; tentatively, D is TRBD1 (6 bases). The germline V and J ends were trimmed by 4 bases and 1 base, with 18 bases remaining between them. This CDR3 is 16 amino acids long. The V gene's germline CDR1 is SGHRS and CDR2 YFSETQ. The CDR3 DNA reads as TGCGCCAGCAGCATGGACTCAGGGGTCTCTTCCTACGAGCAGTACTTC. Protein sequence: CASSMDSGVSSYEQYF.

This chain uses TRBV15 with TRBJ2-3; 8 nucleotides agree with TRBD1. CDR1 and CDR2 from the germline V gene are LNHNV and YYDKDF (reference sequence). The CDR3 totals 16 residues. Germline trimming cut 3 bases from V and 1 base from J; bases unmatched to any gene: 6. CDR3 region: CATSSLLTGGTDTQYF. The CDR3 nucleotides read TGTGCCACCAGCAGTTTATTGACAGGGGGCACAGATACGCAGTATTTT.

This chain joins TRBV9 and TRBJ1-1; unclear D gene. Germline CDR1 reads SGDLS; CDR2 reads YYNGEE. There are 16 residues in the CDR3. V shed 0 bases and J shed 3 bases, with 15 bases lying between them. CDR3 in DNA: TGTGCCAGCAGCGTAGATCCGGCGGAACCCCACACTGAAGCTTTCTTT. Translation gives CASSVDPAEPHTEAFF.

The genes are TRBV28 and TRBJ2-7; no reliable D call. From germline, CDR1 is MDHEN and CDR2 SYDVKM. The V end lost 6 bases, the J end lost 3 bases, and 15 bases lay between the germline ends. This CDR3 region has 14 residues. The CDR3, as DNA: TGTGCCAGCAGACCCCCAACGGCGGACTACGAGCAGTACTTC. Translation: CASRPPTADYEQYF.

The CDR3 sequence: CASSPRRGTSSYNEQFF. CDR3 nucleotide sequence: TGTGCCAGCAGCCCCCGAAGGGGGACTAGTTCCTACAATGAGCAGTTCTTC. The chain has TRBV9 and TRBJ2-1; TRBD2 agrees at 8 bases. The CDR3 has 17 amino acids. Germline CDR1 and CDR2: SGDLS and YYNGEE. Trimming at V came to 4 bases and at J to 1 base, leaving 10 bases not matched to a gene.

The genes are TRBV29-1 and TRBJ1-3, with a tentative D call TRBD1 (5 bases). The CDR3 runs 14 residues. Trimming shortened V by 5 bases and J by 0 bases, and 11 bases separated the two germline ends. Germline CDR1 is SQVTM and CDR2 is ANQGSEA. The CDR3 sequence: CSVQGSVSGNTIYF. The CDR3 nucleotides are TGCAGCGTTCAGGGTTCTGTCTCTGGAAACACCATATATTTT.

This rearrangement joins TRBV7-9 to TRBJ2-7; 8 bases align to TRBD2. The CDR3 spans 15 residues. Germline CDR1 reads SEHNR; CDR2 reads FQNEAQ (reference sequence). With V trimmed by 5 bases and J by 0 bases, 6 bases remained unmatched. Written as DNA, the CDR3 is TGTGCCAGCAGCCCGACTAGCGTGAGCTCCTACGAGCAGTACTTC. It codes for CASSPTSVSSYEQYF.

This chain uses TRBV27 with TRBJ2-7; TRBD1 aligns across 9 bases. CDR3 length: 14 amino acids. V lost 6 bases, J lost 3 bases, and 6 bases stayed unmatched. Per germline, CDR1 MNHEY and CDR2 SMNVEV (reference sequence). The CDR3 loop is CASSQQGAFYEQYF. Here the CDR3 DNA reads TGTGCCAGCAGCCAACAGGGGGCTTTCTACGAGCAGTACTTC.

V is TRBV15 and J is TRBJ2-2; D unresolved. Trimming stripped 0 bases from V and 6 bases from J, with 5 bases between. The germline V gene encodes CDR1 LNHNV and CDR2 YYDKDF (reference sequence). The CDR3 is 13 amino acids. The CDR3 nucleotides read TGTGCCACCAGCAGAGATTTCGCCGGGGAGCTGTTTTTT. This sequence encodes CATSRDFAGELFF. The full variable domain, rest sourced from reference TRBV15 and TRBJ2-2, is DAMVIQNPRYQVTQFGKPVTLSCSQTLNHNVMYWYQQKSSQAPKLLFHYYDKDFNNEADTPDNFQSRRPNTSFCFLDIRSPGLGDTAMYLCATSRDFAGELFFGEGSRLTVL.

V usage is TRBV6-5 and J usage is TRBJ2-7, with 11 bases that match TRBD2. CDR1 MNHEY and CDR2 SVGAGI come from the germline V gene. This CDR3 is built from 15 residues. J lost 0 bases, V lost 5 bases, and 3 bases had no gene match. The CDR3: CASSQTSGASYEQYF. CDR3 bases: TGTGCCAGCAGTCAGACTAGCGGGGCCTCCTACGAGCAGTACTTC.

The V call is TRBV7-9, the J call TRBJ2-1; 10 bases fit TRBD2. The CDR3 totals 15 residues. The germline V gene has CDR1 SEHNR and CDR2 FQNEAQ (reference sequence). V lost 3 bases and J lost 6; bases outside the gene matches: 5. This CDR3 is CASSLGLALFNEQFF. The CDR3 region has the DNA TGTGCCAGCAGCTTGGGACTAGCGCTGTTCAATGAGCAGTTCTTC.

This clone appeared a single time. The CDR3 DNA follows: TGTGCCAGCAGTCGGGGTCTAAATGAGCAGTTCTTC. Its translation: CASSRGLNEQFF. This chain uses TRBV2 with TRBJ2-1; D is perhaps TRBD2 (5 bases). Trimming took 5 bases from V and 7 from J, leaving 9 bases between them. This CDR3 contains 12 residues. Germline V gives CDR1 SNHLY, CDR2 FYNNEI.

The rearrangement uses TRBV7-6 and TRBJ2-5; tentatively, D is TRBD1 (5 bases). The CDR3 spans 16 residues. Trimming removed 5 bases at V and 3 bases at J, with 19 bases between. The germline V gene encodes CDR1 SGHVS and CDR2 FNYEAQ. The CDR3 DNA reads as TGTGCCAGCAGCACCACCGACTTGGAAGGGGAAGAGACCCAGTACTTC. Translated, it gives CASSTTDLEGEETQYF.

The V call is TRBV28, the J call TRBJ1-2; weak D call: TRBD1 (5 bases). V shed 2 bases and J shed 8 bases, with 15 bases lying between them. This CDR3 comprises 14 residues. CDR1 MDHEN and CDR2 SYDVKM come from the germline V gene. DNA for the CDR3: TGTGCCAGCAGTTTACATAAGGGGAGGGAAGGCTACACCTTC. Residues: CASSLHKGREGYTF.

The chain is built from TRBV18 and TRBJ2-3; weak D call: TRBD1 (6 bases). V was pared by 3 bases and J by 3 bases, with 16 bases between. This CDR3 spans 16 amino acids. The germline V gene encodes CDR1 KGHSH and CDR2 LQKENI. The CDR3 region has the DNA TGTGCCAGCTCACCTAATACAGGGAGTGCGACAGATACGCAGTATTTT. It translates to CASSPNTGSATDTQYF.

The rearrangement links TRBV6-6 to TRBJ2-2; D is perhaps TRBD1 (6 bases). V lost 6 bases and J lost 6, with 20 bases in between. The CDR3 contains 16 residues. The germline CDR1 and CDR2 sequences are MNHNY and SVGAGI (reference sequence). The CDR3 DNA follows: TGTGCCAGCAGGGGAGAAACAGGGTACCCACCCGGGGAGCTGTTTTTT. Its translation is CASRGETGYPPGELFF.

The rearrangement links TRBV29-1 to TRBJ2-5, with D possibly matching TRBD1 (6 bases). Germline CDR1 reads SQVTM; CDR2 reads ANQGSEA. V lost 4 bases, J lost 3 bases, and 9 bases lay in between. The CDR3 has 12 amino acids. The CDR3 here is CSVGRGEETQYF. The DNA for the CDR3 is TGCAGCGTTGGCAGGGGCGAAGAGACCCAGTACTTC. Drawing the rest from reference TRBV29-1 and TRBJ2-5, the complete variable domain is SAVISQKPSRDICQRGTSLTIQCQVDSQVTMMFWYRQQPGQSLTLIATANQGSEATYESGFVIDKFPISRPNLTFSTLTVSNMSPEDSSIYLCSVGRGEETQYFGPGTRLLVL.

The J gene is TRBJ2-5, the V gene TRBV27; 7 bases agree with TRBD1. J gave up 4 bases and V 0 bases, and 2 bases lay outside the gene matches. The germline V gene encodes CDR1 MNHEY and CDR2 SMNVEV (reference sequence). CDR3 size: 14 residues. The CDR3 region is CASSLSSGGETQYF. In DNA, the CDR3 is TGTGCCAGCAGTTTATCGTCAGGGGGAGAGACCCAGTACTTC.

The rearrangement uses TRBV5-4 and TRBJ2-7; D call uncertain. V was shortened by 2 bases and J by 5 bases, with 8 bases between the two germline ends. The CDR3 has 12 amino acids. CDR1 SGHNT and CDR2 YYREEE come from the germline V gene (reference sequence). The CDR3 DNA follows: TGTGCCAGCAGCTTCGAAGCCAACGAGCAGTACTTC. This translates into CASSFEANEQYF.

The J gene is TRBJ2-2, the V gene TRBV2; TRBD2 might be the D (5 bases). CDR3 length equals 14 residues. V was shortened by 5 bases and J by 5 bases, with 12 bases between the two germline ends. From germline, CDR1 is SNHLY and CDR2 FYNNEI. CDR3 in amino acids: CASSSPRGTGELFF. CDR3 in DNA: TGTGCCAGCAGTTCGCCTCGGGGAACCGGGGAGCTGTTTTTT.